This TCR beta chain was captured by sequencing in a study of T cell changes during pregnancy in multiple sclerosis. Germline V gene sequence: CDR1 MNHEY, CDR2 SVGAGI. V gave up 6 bases and J gave up 4 bases, with 15 bases separating them. The CDR3 is made up of 14 amino acids. Data came from immunoSEQ multiplex PCR; TCRdb stores just in-frame clones and leaves some out. The data hold about 47,000 clones, with over 90% observed a single time. The sequence derives from a female donor with multiple sclerosis, enrolled in a pregnancy study. The V call is TRBV6-5, the J call TRBJ2-5; maybe TRBD2 (6 bases). Sequenced here: peripheral blood, sampled in the third trimester of pregnancy. The CDR3 sequence: CASRPERRGETQYF. For the CDR3, the DNA is TGTGCCAGCAGACCCGAGAGGAGGGGAGAGACCCAGTACTTC.